These 30 T cell receptor beta chains were all obtained from the same sample, sequenced in a study of metastatic and nonmetastatic thyroid tumors. No treatment of any kind had been given to any patient before thyroid surgery. Through MiXCR, TCRdb re-clonotyped the PCR reads. The profile shows tens of thousands of clones, over 15% of them singletons. Source material: blood. These receptors were taken from a female donor with papillary thyroid cancer or a benign thyroid nodule (not recorded which). Some clones in this sample may be carry-over from other donors' samples.

This clone was observed a few times. This chain connects TRBV6-1 to TRBJ1-1; D remains unclear. This CDR3 is 13 amino acids long. Trimming cost V 7 bases and J 1 base, with 10 bases left between them. Germline V gene data show CDR1 as MNHNS and CDR2 as SASEGT. The DNA of the CDR3 is TGTGCCAGCATCGACGAAACGAACACTGAAGCTTTCTTT. Translated, it gives CASIDETNTEAFF.

The chain couples TRBV7-9 to TRBJ2-1; the D call may be TRBD1 or TRBD2 (6 bases each). Germline CDR1 SEHNR, CDR2 FQNEAQ (reference sequence). CDR3 size: 14 residues. V was clipped by 1 base and J by 6 bases, with 10 bases between them. DNA for the CDR3: TGTGCCAGCAGCTTAGGGTGGGGGGCCAATGAGCAGTTCTTC. Translated, it gives CASSLGWGANEQFF. Drawing the rest from reference TRBV7-9 and TRBJ2-1, the complete variable domain is DTGVSQNPRHKITKRGQNVTFRCDPISEHNRLYWYRQTLGQGPEFLTYFQNEAQLEKSRLLSDRFSAERPKGSFSTLEIQRTEQGDSAMYLCASSLGWGANEQFFGPGTRLTVL.

The chain uses TRBV5-1 and TRBJ2-1; no clear D gene. The CDR3 spans 13 residues. The germline CDR1 and CDR2 sequences are SGHRS and YFSETQ. Trimming pared 7 bases from V and 5 bases from J, leaving 13 bases between. The CDR3 nucleotides read TGCGCCAGCCGCCTAAACTTAAACAATGAGCAGTTCTTC. Translated: CASRLNLNNEQFF.

At least ten counts were recorded for this clone. The V gene is TRBV2, the J gene TRBJ2-7; TRBD2 agrees at 14 bases. The CDR3 covers 14 residues. J lost 6 bases, V lost 8 bases, and 6 bases had no gene match. Germline CDR1 reads SNHLY; CDR2 reads FYNNEI. CDR3 protein: CASRLAGGPGEQYF. DNA of the CDR3: TGTGCCAGCCGACTAGCGGGGGGGCCAGGCGAGCAGTACTTC. Full variable domain (rest looked up from reference TRBV2 and TRBJ2-7): EPEVTQTPSHQVTQMGQEVILRCVPISNHLYFYWYRQILGQKVEFLVSFYNNEISEKSEIFDDQFSVERPDGSNFTLKIRSTKLEDSAMYFCASRLAGGPGEQYFGPGTRLTVT.

This clone appeared many times. The V and J genes are TRBV5-6 and TRBJ2-7; no clear D. Trimming left V 3 bases short and J 9 bases short, with 16 bases between. Germline CDR1 SGHDT, CDR2 YYEEEE. This CDR3 has 13 residues. This CDR3 is CASSSPTGMGQYF. The CDR3 DNA reads as TGTGCCAGCAGCTCCCCCACTGGGATGGGGCAGTACTTC.

This clone showed up many times. The chain carries TRBV7-2 and TRBJ1-5; 7 nucleotides align to TRBD1. Trimming removed 2 bases from V and 7 bases from J; junction bases left unmatched: 8. Germline assignment: CDR1 SGHTA and CDR2 FQGNSA. CDR3 size: 15 residues. The CDR3 coding sequence is TGTGCCAGCAGCTTAAGTACAGGGGAAGGGCAGCCCCAGCATTTT. Its protein is CASSLSTGEGQPQHF.

The chain is built from TRBV20-1 and TRBJ1-5, with D perhaps TRBD1 (6 bases). The CDR3 is 13 residues long. Trimming removed 5 bases from V and 5 bases from J, with 13 bases in between. Per germline, CDR1 DFQATT and CDR2 SNEGSKA (reference sequence). The CDR3 spells CSAVTGTHQPQHF. For the CDR3, the DNA is TGCAGTGCTGTAACAGGGACCCATCAGCCCCAGCATTTT.

This clone was seen more than once but under ten times. This rearrangement joins TRBV5-1 to TRBJ2-1, with D uncertain. This CDR3 is built from 13 residues. CDR1 and CDR2 (germline): SGHRS, YFSETQ. Trimming removed 2 bases at V and 13 bases at J, with 16 bases between. The CDR3 nucleotides read TGCGCCAGCAGCTTTGGTCTCGATGGTGCCCAGTTCTTC. It is translated as CASSFGLDGAQFF.

In its sample, this clone was seen a few times. This may arise from a read error, as a much more abundant clone is one base away. The sample contains more than one DNA sequence encoding this CDR3. This chain's CDR3 is CAISENRGIETQYF. CDR3 nucleotides: TGTGCCATCAGTGAGAACAGGGGGATTGAGACCCAGTACTTC. The chain is built from TRBV10-3 and TRBJ2-5, with TRBD1 matching 8 bases. Germline CDR1 is ENHRY and CDR2 is SYGVKD. V trimming: 2 bases; J trimming: 5 bases; junction bases outside the gene matches: 4. The CDR3 is 14 residues long.

This clone showed up many times. CDR3 DNA sequence: TGTGCCAGCAGTTTATCGGTTGCGGGGGAGTTCAAGGGGGCAGATACGCAGTATTTT. Translation: CASSLSVAGEFKGADTQYF. The genes are TRBV27 and TRBJ2-3; tentative D call: TRBD2 (7 bases). The germline gives CDR1 MNHEY, CDR2 SMNVEV (reference sequence). Trimming took off 0 bases at V and 4 bases at J, with 23 bases between the two ends. The CDR3 totals 19 residues.

This clone was seen at least ten times. The chain links TRBV29-1 to TRBJ2-3; 8 positions agree with TRBD2. V was pared by 3 bases and J by 0 bases, with 11 bases of the junction left unmatched. The CDR3 has 17 amino acids. Germline V CDR1 and CDR2: SQVTM, ANQGSEA. The CDR3 sequence is CSVDRGLGIPSTDTQYF. In DNA form, the CDR3 reads TGCAGCGTTGATAGGGGACTAGGGATTCCTAGCACAGATACGCAGTATTTT.

This clone was counted only a few times. The chain recombines TRBV6-1 with TRBJ2-3; TRBD1 is a possible D gene (6 bases). Germline V gene lookup returns CDR1 MNHNS and CDR2 SASEGT. V was clipped by 6 bases and J by 3 bases, with 10 bases between them. The CDR3 runs 13 residues. The chain's CDR3 is CASRPGATDTQYF. CDR3 nucleotide sequence: TGTGCCAGCAGACCAGGGGCTACAGATACGCAGTATTTT.

This clone was seen a handful of times. The chain uses TRBV27 and TRBJ2-1; D is undetermined. The CDR3 consists of 12 residues. The V end was cut by 2 bases, the J end by 7 bases, with 6 bases between. Germline CDR1 and CDR2: MNHEY and SMNVEV (reference sequence). CDR3 protein: CASSLDGNEQFF. CDR3 coding DNA: TGTGCCAGCAGTTTAGACGGGAATGAGCAGTTCTTC.

This chain connects TRBV24-1 to TRBJ2-1, with TRBD2 matching 12 bases. V lost 3 bases and J lost 10; bases outside the gene matches: 12. Looked up from germline, CDR1 is KGHDR and CDR2 is SFDVKD. The CDR3 totals 17 residues. As DNA, the CDR3 is TGTGCCACCAGTGATACTGCTAGCGGGAGGGTCGCGGGAGAGCAGTTCTTC. It specifies CATSDTASGRVAGEQFF.

This clone was observed many times. The V gene is TRBV20-1, the J gene TRBJ2-1, with a possible D match to TRBD2 (7 bases). V lost 3 bases to trimming and J lost 6 bases, with 21 bases between them. The CDR3 sequence is 16 residues long. Germline V gene lookup returns CDR1 DFQATT and CDR2 SNEGSKA (reference sequence). The CDR3 nucleotides are TGCAGTGCTAGCGGCCTGTGGGGGGGCCGGGGCAATGAGCAGTTCTTC. Translating gives CSASGLWGGRGNEQFF.

This clone was recorded at least ten times. The chain has TRBV6-1 and TRBJ2-5, with 11 bases aligning to TRBD1. This CDR3 comprises 14 residues. After removal of 5 bases from V and 4 bases from J, the junction contained 3 bases not matched to a gene. In germline, CDR1 is MNHNS, CDR2 SASEGT. CDR3 DNA sequence: TGTGCCAGCAGTTGGACAGGGGGCGGAGAGACCCAGTACTTC. Amino acids: CASSWTGGGETQYF.

Concerning this clone: Being one base from a much bigger clone, this may be a read error. Other DNA sequences from this sample encode an identical CDR3 as well. This chain links TRBV7-3 with TRBJ2-1; D might be TRBD2 (6 bases). The germline V gene has CDR1 SGHTA and CDR2 FQGTGA. The CDR3 runs to 14 residues. The ends were cut back, 1 base at V and 7 bases at J, with 11 bases in the middle. CDR3 nucleotides: TGTGCCAGCAGCTTAAGGGGGGATGGAAATGAGCAGTTCTTC. Protein sequence: CASSLRGDGNEQFF.

By its share, this clone is medium-sized (0.01 to 0.1%). The V and J genes are TRBV6-1 and TRBJ1-5, with TRBD1 identical over 8 bases. Germline loops: CDR1 MNHNS, CDR2 SASEGT. The CDR3 covers 17 residues. V lost 2 bases, J lost 0 bases, and 6 bases stayed unmatched. The CDR3 loop reads CASSELQGAYSNQPQHF. DNA of the CDR3: TGTGCCAGCAGTGAACTTCAGGGGGCCTATAGCAATCAGCCCCAGCATTTT.

This clone was recorded at least ten times. The chain couples TRBV14 to TRBJ2-3; D is uncertain. CDR1 and CDR2 from the germline V gene are SGHDN and FVKESK. Trimming left V 4 bases short and J 2 bases short, with 7 bases between. The CDR3 spans 13 residues. Here the CDR3 DNA reads TGTGCCAGCAGCCGCCTGATCACAGATACGCAGTATTTT. Its protein product is CASSRLITDTQYF.

The chain links TRBV20-1 to TRBJ2-7, with D perhaps given as TRBD1 or TRBD2 (5 bases each). The germline V gene has CDR1 DFQATT and CDR2 SNEGSKA (reference sequence). This CDR3 is 14 amino acids long. Trimming removed 3 bases at V and 1 base at J, with 13 bases between. The CDR3 spells CSASAGTESYEQYF. The CDR3 DNA is TGCAGTGCTAGTGCCGGGACGGAGTCCTACGAGCAGTACTTC.

This clone was counted many times. In the same sample, other DNA sequences code for this CDR3. The chain employs TRBV7-2 and TRBJ2-2; 9 bases align to TRBD2. Germline CDR1 and CDR2: SGHTA and FQGNSA. Trimming took 2 bases from V and 5 from J; bases not matched to a gene: 3. This CDR3 is built from 15 residues. The CDR3 spells CASSLRRGGTGELFF. DNA of the CDR3: TGTGCCAGCAGCTTAAGGCGGGGGGGTACCGGGGAGCTGTTTTTT.

There are many counts of this clone. V is TRBV2 and J is TRBJ2-3, with D possibly matching TRBD2 (6 bases). Germline CDR1 and CDR2: SNHLY and FYNNEI. CDR3 length: 17 amino acids. V was pared by 6 bases and J by 2 bases, with 21 bases between. The CDR3: CASRLAQLIRATDTQYF. CDR3 DNA sequence: TGTGCCAGCAGACTAGCTCAACTGATACGAGCCACAGATACGCAGTATTTT.

This CDR3 is CASSSGLVGEQYF. In nucleotides, the CDR3 is TGTGCCAGCAGCTCAGGGTTAGTTGGTGAGCAGTACTTC. V usage is TRBV3-1 and J usage is TRBJ2-7; D perhaps matches TRBD1 (5 bases). The CDR3 spans 13 residues. V lost 5 bases and J lost 7, with 15 bases in between. CDR1 is LGHDT, CDR2 YNNKEL, per germline (reference sequence).

This clone was observed a handful of times. Germline is not matched at one junction end, which may reflect a read error. J is TRBJ2-3 and V is TRBV27; 7 bases are shared with TRBD1. The CDR3 length is 15 residues. Germline V lookup: CDR1 MNHEY, CDR2 SMNVEV (reference sequence). CDR3 bases: TGTGCCGGCAGTTTAGACAGGGAAAGCACATATACGCAGTATTTT. Its translation: CAGSLDRESTYTQYF.

This clone occurred many times. A much larger clone is a single base away; this may be a read error. This chain joins TRBV19 and TRBJ2-1; 8 bases match TRBD2. V shed 8 bases, J shed 10 bases, and the junction held 13 bases outside the gene matches. The CDR3 extends over 14 amino acids. Germline V lookup: CDR1 LNHDA, CDR2 SQIVND (reference sequence). This CDR3 reads CASGGARGAGEQFF. CDR3 coding DNA: TGTGCCAGTGGCGGGGCGCGGGGGGCGGGAGAGCAGTTCTTC.

The rearrangement links TRBV5-1 to TRBJ2-1, with 10 positions matching TRBD1. This CDR3 has 15 amino acids. With 2 bases clipped from V and 6 bases from J, the junction kept 5 bases outside the gene matches. CDR1 and CDR2 from the germline V gene are SGHRS and YFSETQ. The CDR3 region has the DNA TGCGCCAGCAGCTTCGCGGGACAGGGGCCCAATGAGCAGTTCTTC. It yields the protein CASSFAGQGPNEQFF.

This clone has only a few counts. Being one base from a much bigger clone, this may be a read error. This chain uses TRBV20-1 with TRBJ1-6; 9 nucleotides agree with TRBD1. V was pared by 3 bases and J by 7 bases, with 7 bases of the junction left unmatched. The CDR3 contains 15 residues. CDR1 DFQATT and CDR2 SNEGSKA come from the germline V gene (reference sequence). The CDR3 reads CSARETGTGNSPLHF. CDR3 sequence (DNA): TGCAGTGCTAGGGAAACCGGGACAGGGAATTCACCCCTCCACTTT.

This clone was detected only a few times. The rearrangement joins TRBV24-1 to TRBJ2-7; D uncertain. The CDR3 contains 14 residues. CDR1 is KGHDR, CDR2 SFDVKD, per germline. The germline V and J ends were trimmed by 4 bases and 11 bases, with 20 bases remaining between them. CDR3 in DNA: TGTGCCACCAGTGAATCCGACTCACTGGCGAGGAAGTACTTC. Its translation is CATSESDSLARKYF.

This clone was detected ten times or more. This sequence joins TRBV27 and TRBJ2-3; a weak D match, TRBD2 (6 bases). Trimming took off 6 bases at V and 6 bases at J, with 13 bases between the two ends. Germline V gene sequence: CDR1 MNHEY, CDR2 SMNVEV (reference sequence). This CDR3 contains 13 residues. The CDR3 DNA reads as TGTGCCAGCAGGCGGGACTTTTCTGATACGCAGTATTTT. Amino acid sequence: CASRRDFSDTQYF.

This clone was detected a few times. The V gene is TRBV11-1, the J gene TRBJ2-7, with D possibly being TRBD1 or TRBD2 (5 bases each). Deletions cut 5 bases from V and 6 bases from J, with 23 bases between. Germline-derived CDR1 and CDR2 are SGHAT and FQDESV (reference sequence). The CDR3 spans 16 residues. The CDR3 coding sequence is TGTGCCAGCAGCCCAAAGCCCGGGACCGGGAATCGCGAGCAGTACTTC. Translation: CASSPKPGTGNREQYF.